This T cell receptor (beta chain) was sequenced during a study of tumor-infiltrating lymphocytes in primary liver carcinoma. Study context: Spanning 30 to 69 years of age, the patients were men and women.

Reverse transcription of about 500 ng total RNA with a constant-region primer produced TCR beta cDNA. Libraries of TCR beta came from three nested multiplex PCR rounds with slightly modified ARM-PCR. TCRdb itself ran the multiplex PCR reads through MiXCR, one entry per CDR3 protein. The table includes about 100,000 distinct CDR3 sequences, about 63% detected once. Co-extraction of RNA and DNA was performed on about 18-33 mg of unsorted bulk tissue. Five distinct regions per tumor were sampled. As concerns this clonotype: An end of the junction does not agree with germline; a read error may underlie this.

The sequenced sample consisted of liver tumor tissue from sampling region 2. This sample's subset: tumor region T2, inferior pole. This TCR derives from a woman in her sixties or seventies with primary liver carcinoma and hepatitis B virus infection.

In nucleotides, the CDR3 is TGTGCCAGCAGCGGACAGGGATACGAGCAGCACTTC. Encoded protein: CASSGQGYEQHF. V is TRBV7-9 and J is TRBJ2-7; 8 positions agree with TRBD1. The CDR3 spans 12 residues. Germline assignment: CDR1 SEHNR and CDR2 FQNEAQ (reference sequence).